These T cell receptor beta chains were read from a single sample in a study of a mutant IDH1 vaccine in newly diagnosed glioma. Some clones are missing from TCRdb's copy, which holds only in-frame ones; the method was immunoSEQ multiplex PCR. Of around 50,000 clones in the sample, 88% were seen once. No antigen has been assigned to these receptors. The material was PBMCs, obtained from a glioma patient whose treatment included an IDH1 peptide vaccine. These receptors came from a middle-aged woman with glioma. The CDR3 runs from the conserved cysteine through the conserved F or W. The D gene is left open where the match is weak. Size is stated for part of the rows, as once, few or many counts, or as a class when the clone is expanded.

TRBJ2-7,TRBV7-9,17,TRBD2,.,TGTGCCAGCAGCTTACCCCCGGGAGGAGTGGTAATCTACGAGCAGTACTTC,CASSLPPGGVVIYEQYF
TRBJ2-7,TRBV9,17,TRBD1,.,TGTGCCAGCAGCGTAGGATTCCGGGACAGGGGAAGATACGAGCAGTACTTC,CASSVGFRDRGRYEQYF
TRBJ2-7,TRBV7-6,18,.,.,TGTGCCAGCAGCTTAGCACCTCCGGGACCGAAGAGCTCCTACGAGCAGTACTTC,CASSLAPPGPKSSYEQYF
TRBJ1-2,TRBV5-6,14,.,.,TGTGCCAGCAGCGTAATTGCAGCAAACTATGGCTACACCTTC,CASSVIAANYGYTF
TRBJ1-1,TRBV6-6,14,.,few,TGTGCCAGCAGTTACTCGGTAGGCGGCACTGAAGCTTTCTTT,CASSYSVGGTEAFF
TRBJ2-1,TRBV30,13,.,few,TGTGCCTGGAGTACCGGGACCCCCAATGAGCAGTTCTTC,CAWSTGTPNEQFF
TRBJ2-7,TRBV4-2,13,TRBD1,.,TGTGCCAGCAGGGGGACAGGAACCTACGAGCAGTACTTC,CASRGTGTYEQYF
TRBJ1-4,TRBV10-3,14,.,.,TGTGCCATCAGGTCAAGGGAGGGGAATGAAAAACTGTTTTTT,CAIRSREGNEKLFF
TRBJ1-4,TRBV6-5,15,.,.,TGTGCCAGCAGTCCGAGGGGGGGAGCTAATGAAAAACTGTTTTTT,CASSPRGGANEKLFF
TRBJ1-4,TRBV25-1,14,TRBD1,few,TGTGCCAGCAGTGCGGGACAGGGATACGAAAAACTGTTTTTT,CASSAGQGYEKLFF
TRBJ2-2,TRBV29-1,16,TRBD1,.,TGCAGCGTTGCCCGAACGACAGGGGTTAACACCGGGGAGCTGTTTTTT,CSVARTTGVNTGELFF
TRBJ1-2,TRBV2,13,.,.,TGTGCCAGCAGCCCAGGGTTGTTAGGGGGCTACACCTTC,CASSPGLLGGYTF
TRBJ1-1,TRBV27,15,TRBD1,.,TGTGCCAGCAGTACCCGACAGGGGGGGGGAACTGAAGCTTTCTTT,CASSTRQGGGTEAFF
TRBJ1-5,TRBV21-1,15,.,.,TGTGCCAGCAGAAACGGGACAGGCAACAATCAGCCCCAGCATTTT,CASRNGTGNNQPQHF
TRBJ1-2,TRBV6-6,14,.,.,TGTGCCAGCAGTAACCAGGGGAAAGGCTATGGCTACACCTTC,CASSNQGKGYGYTF
TRBJ2-6,TRBV27,16,.,.,TGTGCCAGCAGCTTATGGGTCGGCTCTGGGGCCAACGTCCTGACTTTC,CASSLWVGSGANVLTF
TRBJ2-1,TRBV5-4,17,TRBD2,.,TGTGCCAGCAGCTTGGCCGAGAGGCGGGGGGGTGGGAATGAGCAGTTCTTC,CASSLAERRGGGNEQFF
TRBJ1-4,TRBV2,13,.,once,TGTGCCAGCAGCGCAAACAGTAATGAAAAACTGTTTTTT,CASSANSNEKLFF
TRBJ1-4,TRBV7-9,13,.,.,TGTGCCAGCAGCTTCTGGACAGAAGAAAAACTGTTTTTT,CASSFWTEEKLFF
TRBJ2-1,TRBV4-1,13,TRBD1,.,TGCGCCAGCAGCCCTCGGACAGGGGGCAGGCAGTTCTTC,CASSPRTGGRQFF
TRBJ2-7,TRBV5-1,14,TRBD1,.,TGCGCCAGCAGTCCGACAGGGGGAGGGTACGAGCAGTACTTC,CASSPTGGGYEQYF
TRBJ1-5,TRBV4-1,16,TRBD1,.,TGCGCCAGCAGCCTAAAGACCGGGACAGACAATCAGCCCCAGCATTTT,CASSLKTGTDNQPQHF